The 32 T cell receptor beta chains below come from one sample, sequenced in a study of blood T cells in healthy people across ages. A second roughly 6 to 11 cycle PCR used barcoded and J-beta primers. Via MiXCR, TCRdb re-called the 5' RACE reads, giving one row per CDR3 protein. The top ten hold around 15% of the sample, which has around 870,000 distinct CDR3 sequences, roughly 26% seen once. Material for sequencing was blood. The receptors were sampled from a woman of 80 years or more in good health.

This chain joins TRBV7-3 and TRBJ2-3; unclear D gene. Germline-derived CDR1 and CDR2 are SGHTA and FQGTGA. Trimming cost V 4 bases and J 0 bases, with 5 bases left between them. The CDR3 is 13 residues long. The CDR3 DNA reads TGTGCCAGCAGCTACCAGAGCACAGATACGCAGTATTTT. Its translation: CASSYQSTDTQYF.

This clonotype was counted ten times or more. The chain has TRBV4-2 and TRBJ2-6, with no clear D. The CDR3 runs to 18 residues. Trimming removed 0 bases at V and 0 bases at J, with 12 bases between. Germline loops: CDR1 LGHNA, CDR2 YNFKEQ. CDR3 residues: CASSQDRVSNSGANVLTF. CDR3 DNA: TGTGCCAGCAGCCAAGATAGGGTATCGAACTCTGGGGCCAACGTCCTGACTTTC.

Regarding this clonotype: A much more abundant neighbour one base away suggests this may be a read error. The chain recombines TRBV7-9 with TRBJ1-2, with D unclear. The germline V gene encodes CDR1 SEHNR and CDR2 FQNEAQ (reference sequence). There are 13 residues in the CDR3. V shed 5 bases and J shed 4 bases, with 11 bases lying between them. Here the CDR3 reads CASSDDTFYGYTF. The CDR3 coding sequence is TGTGCCAGCAGCGATGACACGTTCTATGGCTACACCTTC.

This chain links TRBV11-2 with TRBJ1-2, with D unresolved. The V gene lost 5 bases and the J gene lost 6 bases, with 16 bases spanning the gap. CDR1 is SGHAT, CDR2 FQNNGV, per germline. The CDR3 spans 14 residues. For the CDR3, the DNA is TGTGCCAGCAGCCGCCCAACGGGGAAGGATGGCTACACCTTC. This sequence encodes CASSRPTGKDGYTF.

The chain carries TRBV7-2 and TRBJ1-1, with 7 positions matching TRBD1. Germline assignment: CDR1 SGHTA and CDR2 FQGNSA. This CDR3 has 14 residues. J lost 1 base, V lost 3 bases, and 2 bases had no gene match. CDR3: CASSFRGQNTEAFF. CDR3 in DNA: TGTGCCAGCAGCTTTAGGGGGCAGAACACTGAAGCTTTCTTT.

This clonotype was recorded many times. This sequence joins TRBV3-1 and TRBJ2-7; D gene uncertain. CDR3 size: 12 residues. V was pared by 1 base and J by 12 bases, with 13 bases between. Germline V gene sequence: CDR1 LGHDT, CDR2 YNNKEL (reference sequence). The CDR3 nucleotides read TGTGCCAGCAGCCAAGTCGGGTCGGTTTTGTACTTC. It specifies CASSQVGSVLYF.

This clonotype was seen ten or more times. J is TRBJ2-1 and V is TRBV11-2; 9 bases fit TRBD1. Losses at the gene ends were 1 base for V and 8 bases for J; bases not matched to a gene: 6. From germline, CDR1 is SGHAT and CDR2 FQNNGV. The CDR3 contains 15 residues. The DNA for the CDR3 is TGTGCCAGCAGCTTAGGGGGGACAGGGACCGATGAGCAGTTCTTC. It translates to CASSLGGTGTDEQFF.

This clonotype was detected only a few times. This may be a read error, as it is one base from a much larger clone. V gene TRBV20-1 combines with J gene TRBJ2-1; D is undetermined. The germline V gene has CDR1 DFQATT and CDR2 SNEGSKA (reference sequence). The CDR3 totals 12 residues. V was trimmed by 2 bases and J by 6 bases, leaving 8 bases between them. CDR3 sequence (DNA): TGCAGTGCTAGACGCGGCTGCAATGAGCAGTTCTTC. Protein product: CSARRGCNEQFF.

This CDR3 reads CASSQYWSNEGYGYTF. The DNA for the CDR3 is TGCGCCAGCAGCCAGTATTGGAGCAACGAGGGCTATGGCTACACCTTC. The rearrangement joins TRBV4-1 to TRBJ1-2; D not resolved. In germline, CDR1 is MGHRA, CDR2 YSYEKL. This CDR3 is 16 amino acids long. Trimming shortened V by 3 bases and J by 4 bases, and 18 bases separated the two germline ends.

Worth noting for this clonotype: The junction departs from germline at one end; a sequencing error may be responsible. The chain links TRBV13 to TRBJ1-1; maybe TRBD1 (6 bases). The CDR3 consists of 16 residues. Germline V gene data show CDR1 as PRHDT and CDR2 as FYEKMQ (reference sequence). The CDR3 DNA follows: TGCGCCAGCAGCCAGAGGCAGGGGCTAAGGAACGCTGAAGCTTTCTTT. This encodes CASSQRQGLRNAEAFF.

This clonotype was counted ten times or more. The gene calls are TRBV3-1 and TRBJ2-1; weak D call: TRBD2 (5 bases). This CDR3 comprises 14 residues. The V and J ends lost 0 bases and 12 bases respectively, with 15 bases between them. The germline V gene encodes CDR1 LGHDT and CDR2 YNNKEL (reference sequence). The CDR3 DNA reads TGTGCCAGCAGCCAAGATTCCCCAAAAAGCGGGCAGTTCTTC. This sequence encodes CASSQDSPKSGQFF.

This clonotype has at least ten counts. The chain carries TRBV5-1 and TRBJ2-7; 8 bases map to TRBD2. The ends lost 8 bases at V and 2 bases at J; junction bases unmatched: 9. There are 14 residues in the CDR3. The V gene's germline CDR1 is SGHRS and CDR2 YFSETQ. CDR3: CASESGGPAYEQYF. The CDR3 DNA reads as TGCGCCAGTGAAAGCGGGGGACCCGCCTACGAGCAGTACTTC. Drawing the rest from reference TRBV5-1 and TRBJ2-7, the complete variable domain is KAGVTQTPRYLIKTRGQQVTLSCSPISGHRSVSWYQQTPGQGLQFLFEYFSETQRNKGNFPGRFSGRQFSNSRSEMNVSTLELGDSALYLCASESGGPAYEQYFGPGTRLTVT.

This clonotype has more than one count but fewer than ten. This sequence joins TRBV18 and TRBJ1-6, with 8 bases lining up with TRBD1. The CDR3 is made up of 15 amino acids. V shed 5 bases and J 3 bases; nucleotides not matched to a gene: 3. Germline CDR1 reads KGHSH; CDR2 reads LQKENI. CDR3: CASSNGQGYNSPLHF. The DNA of the CDR3 is TGTGCCAGCTCAAATGGACAGGGCTATAATTCACCCCTCCACTTT.

This clonotype was counted only a few times. The chain links TRBV6-1 to TRBJ2-2; either TRBD1 or TRBD2 may supply D (5 bases each). From germline, CDR1 is MNHNS and CDR2 SASEGT. The length of the CDR3 is 14 residues. The V end lost 8 bases, the J end lost 1 base, and 11 bases lay between the germline ends. CDR3 coding DNA: TGTGCCAGCTTAGAGGGGCGGAACACCGGGGAGCTGTTTTTT. Encoded protein: CASLEGRNTGELFF.

This clonotype was seen repeatedly, ten times or more. The rearrangement links TRBV20-1 to TRBJ2-1, with D perhaps matching TRBD2 (7 bases). The germline CDR1 and CDR2 sequences are DFQATT and SNEGSKA (reference sequence). The CDR3 loop spans 15 amino acids. V lost 5 bases to trimming and J lost 7 bases, with 21 bases between them. CDR3 nucleotide sequence: TGCAGTGCTGTTACAGGGCGGGGGCGCAGGAATGAGCAGTTCTTC. Its protein is CSAVTGRGRRNEQFF.

This clonotype was recorded at least ten times. This chain uses TRBV6-5 with TRBJ2-4; D is possibly TRBD1 (6 bases). The ends were cut back, 0 bases at V and 6 bases at J, with 12 bases in the middle. The CDR3 runs to 15 residues. From germline, CDR1 is MNHEY and CDR2 SVGAGI. CDR3 in DNA: TGTGCCAGCAGTTACTCGTCTAGCAGGGGAAACATTCAGTACTTC. Protein sequence: CASSYSSSRGNIQYF.

The gene calls are TRBV21-1 and TRBJ2-5. TRBV21-1 is a listed pseudogene. CDR3 length: 13 amino acids. For the CDR3, the DNA is TGTGCCAGCAGCCAGGATTCCTACAATGAGCAGTACTTC. This gives the protein CASSQDSYNEQYF.

As to this clonotype: A much larger clone lies a single base off, so this may be a read error. The rearrangement links TRBV20-1 to TRBJ2-7; TRBD2 agrees at 10 bases. This CDR3 contains 15 residues. The germline gives CDR1 DFQATT, CDR2 SNEGSKA (reference sequence). In DNA, the CDR3 is TGCAGTGCTAGAGAGGGGTCTAGCGGGGGCTACGGGCAGTACTTC. Translated, it gives CSAREGSSGGYGQYF.

This clonotype was counted many times. The rearrangement links TRBV5-1 to TRBJ2-3; perhaps TRBD1 as D (5 bases). CDR3 size: 14 residues. Germline loops: CDR1 SGHRS, CDR2 YFSETQ. Trimming stripped 0 bases from V and 3 bases from J, with 8 bases between. The CDR3 here is CASSLDRQTDTQYF. CDR3 bases: TGCGCCAGCAGCTTGGACCGACAGACAGATACGCAGTATTTT. The full variable domain, completed using reference TRBV5-1 and TRBJ2-3, is KAGVTQTPRYLIKTRGQQVTLSCSPISGHRSVSWYQQTPGQGLQFLFEYFSETQRNKGNFPGRFSGRQFSNSRSEMNVSTLELGDSALYLCASSLDRQTDTQYFGPGTRLTVL.

As for this clonotype: The junction does not match germline at one end; this may be a read error. The rearrangement links TRBV20-1 to TRBJ2-7; 7 positions agree with TRBD1. The CDR3 is 16 residues long. Germline CDR1 DFQATT, CDR2 SNEGSKA (reference sequence). The chain's CDR3 is CSAGRGQKPLGNEQYF. CDR3 coding DNA: TGTAGTGCTGGAAGGGGGCAAAAACCCCTTGGCAATGAGCAGTACTTC.

The V call is TRBV7-2, the J call TRBJ1-1; no firm D call. CDR3 length equals 14 residues. V was trimmed by 2 bases and J by 1 base, leaving 8 bases between them. Germline V gene sequence: CDR1 SGHTA, CDR2 FQGNSA. The DNA of the CDR3 is TGTGCCAGCAGCTTAAATGCGCAGAACACTGAAGCTTTCTTT. Its protein is CASSLNAQNTEAFF.

This clonotype was recorded at least ten times. The V gene is TRBV20-1, the J gene TRBJ1-2; a possible D gene is TRBD1 (6 bases). This CDR3 spans 15 amino acids. The V end lost 5 bases, the J end lost 3 bases, and 19 bases lay between the germline ends. The germline CDR1 and CDR2 sequences are DFQATT and SNEGSKA (reference sequence). CDR3: CSAAPLQGWDYGYTF. As DNA, the CDR3 is TGCAGTGCTGCGCCTTTACAGGGCTGGGACTATGGCTACACCTTC.

This clonotype came up many times. V and J are TRBV20-1 and TRBJ1-2, with D possibly TRBD1 on 5 matching bases. V was shortened by 0 bases and J by 7 bases, with 9 bases between the two germline ends. Germline values: CDR1 DFQATT, CDR2 SNEGSKA (reference sequence). The CDR3 has 12 residues. CDR3 DNA sequence: TGCAGTGCTAGAGATTCGGACATTGGCTACACCTTC. Translating gives CSARDSDIGYTF.

The V call is TRBV7-2, the J call TRBJ2-2; 9 nucleotides align to TRBD2. V shed 5 bases and J 7 bases; nucleotides not matched to a gene: 5. This CDR3 is 14 amino acids long. Germline V gene sequence: CDR1 SGHTA, CDR2 FQGNSA. The CDR3: CASSGGGAGGELFF. Here the CDR3 DNA reads TGTGCCAGCAGCGGCGGGGGGGCCGGCGGGGAGCTGTTTTTT.

This clonotype appeared once. V and J are TRBV7-2 and TRBJ1-2; the D gene is possibly TRBD1 (5 bases). The CDR3 runs 14 residues. V lost 5 bases and J lost 6, with 16 bases in between. Germline CDR1 SGHTA, CDR2 FQGNSA. CDR3 region: CASSPRGSRHGYTF. The DNA of the CDR3 is TGTGCCAGCAGCCCGCGGGGGTCGAGACATGGCTACACCTTC.

This rearrangement joins TRBV6-6 to TRBJ1-5, with 7 bases that match TRBD1. Germline CDR1 is MNHNY and CDR2 is SVGAGI (reference sequence). CDR3 length: 17 residues. V dropped 0 bases and J dropped 5; count of bases not matched to a gene: 10. Here the CDR3 reads CASSYSPKGADDQPQHF. The CDR3 bases are TGTGCCAGCAGTTACTCTCCAAAGGGGGCGGATGATCAGCCCCAGCATTTT.

This clonotype was counted many times. The V and J genes are TRBV6-6 and TRBJ1-5, with D maybe TRBD1 (6 bases). Germline V gives CDR1 MNHNY, CDR2 SVGAGI (reference sequence). The germline V and J ends were trimmed by 2 bases and 6 bases, with 14 bases remaining between them. The CDR3 extends over 15 amino acids. CDR3 sequence reads: CASSYVQGSGQPQHF. CDR3 sequence (DNA): TGTGCCAGCAGTTACGTTCAGGGGTCAGGTCAGCCCCAGCATTTT.

A word on this clonotype: A single base separates this from a much larger clone, so it may be a read error. The genes are TRBV7-9 and TRBJ2-5; 9 nucleotides line up with TRBD1. Unmatched junction bases numbered 6, after V lost 4 bases and J lost 6 bases. This CDR3 has 14 residues. Germline V CDR1 and CDR2: SEHNR, FQNEAQ (reference sequence). CDR3 sequence: CASSWGQGVKTQYF. CDR3 coding DNA: TGTGCCAGCAGCTGGGGACAGGGAGTTAAGACCCAGTACTTC. The variable domain in full, completed from reference TRBV7-9 and TRBJ2-5, reads DTGVSQNPRHKITKRGQNVTFRCDPISEHNRLYWYRQTLGQGPEFLTYFQNEAQLEKSRLLSDRFSAERPKGSFSTLEIQRTEQGDSAMYLCASSWGQGVKTQYFGPGTRLLVL.

This clonotype was seen ten or more times. CDR3 bases: TGCGCCAGCAGACCTACTAGCGGGGGCACAGATACGCAGTATTTT. Protein: CASRPTSGGTDTQYF. The rearrangement links TRBV10-1 to TRBJ2-3, with TRBD2 matching over 10 bases. J gave up 1 base and V 6 bases, and 4 bases lay outside the gene matches. From germline, CDR1 is WNHNN and CDR2 SYGVQD (reference sequence). This CDR3 is built from 15 residues.

Concerning this clonotype itself: At one of its ends the junction is not consistent with the germline gene, which may arise from a read error. This chain links TRBV12-3 or TRBV12-4 with TRBJ2-3, with 11 bases identical to TRBD2. This CDR3 contains 16 residues. The CDR3, as DNA: TGTGCCAGCAGTTCTAGACTAGCGGGGAGCACAGATGCGCAGTATTTT. Protein sequence: CASSSRLAGSTDAQYF.

This clonotype was detected a few times. A much larger clone differs by one base, so this may be a read error. The rearrangement joins TRBV5-1 to TRBJ2-3, with a weak D call TRBD2 (5 bases). V lost 0 bases, J lost 8 bases, and 10 bases lay in between. CDR1 SGHRS and CDR2 YFSETQ come from the germline V gene. There are 13 residues in the CDR3. CDR3 sequence (DNA): TGCGCCAGCAGCTTGGATGAGGGTTCTACGCAGTATTTT. Protein sequence: CASSLDEGSTQYF.

This clonotype was detected many times. This chain links TRBV7-9 with TRBJ2-5, with D possibly called TRBD1 or TRBD2 (5 bases each). CDR3 length: 15 residues. Per the germline V gene, CDR1 is SEHNR and CDR2 is FQNEAQ (reference sequence). Trimming removed 1 base from V and 5 bases from J, with 14 bases in between. The chain's CDR3 is CASSLGTGARETQYF. CDR3 bases: TGTGCCAGCAGCTTAGGTACCGGGGCCCGCGAGACCCAGTACTTC.